A selection of T cell receptor beta chains follows, all from one sample in a study of T cells in tumors after PD-1 blockade. Profiled with immunoSEQ multiplex PCR; TCRdb holds only in-frame clones, not every one. Of 10,000 to 15,000 clones listed, nearly 65% are singletons. Sequenced material: tumor tissue, taken before anti-PD-1 treatment. These receptors all stem from a human donor with cutaneous squamous cell carcinoma. Each CDR3 is given with its conserved first and last residue. A D gene is named only where the DNA matches it firmly. Only some rows state a clone size, as once, few, many or a class for expanded clones.

D: -
size: -
V: TRBV19
J: TRBJ2-6
CDR3: CASVSGASGSGANVLTF
DNA: TGTGCCAGTGTTTCGGGGGCTAGCGGCTCTGGGGCCAACGTCCTGACTTTC

D: -
size: -
V: TRBV2
J: TRBJ2-5
CDR3: CASNRQGLQETQYF
DNA: TGTGCCAGCAACAGACAGGGACTCCAAGAGACCCAGTACTTC

D: -
size: -
V: TRBV7-2
J: TRBJ2-3
CDR3: CASSLSDTQYF
DNA: TGTGCCAGCAGCTTATCCGATACGCAGTATTTT

D: -
size: -
V: TRBV2
J: TRBJ2-3
CDR3: CASSVSGAVGDTQYF
DNA: TGTGCCAGCAGTGTTTCGGGGGCAGTCGGAGATACGCAGTATTTT

D: -
size: few
V: TRBV14
J: TRBJ2-2
CDR3: CASSQEAGLNTGELFF
DNA: TGTGCCAGCAGCCAAGAAGCAGGCTTGAACACCGGGGAGCTGTTTTTT

D: -
size: -
V: TRBV28
J: TRBJ2-7
CDR3: CASSLGGVLEQYF
DNA: TGTGCCAGCAGTTTGGGTGGGGTCCTCGAGCAGTACTTC

D: TRBD1
size: -
V: TRBV4-2
J: TRBJ2-2
CDR3: CASRTGGSGELFF
DNA: TGTGCCAGCAGGACAGGGGGCAGCGGGGAGCTGTTTTTT

D: TRBD1
size: -
V: TRBV18
J: TRBJ2-7
CDR3: CASSPVSTGTGTSYEQYF
DNA: TGTGCCAGCTCACCGGTATCTACCGGGACAGGAACCTCCTACGAGCAGTACTTC

D: TRBD2
size: medium-sized
V: TRBV4-2
J: TRBJ2-1
CDR3: CASSQERGVYYNEQFF
DNA: TGTGCCAGCAGCCAAGAGCGGGGGGTTTACTACAATGAGCAGTTCTTC

D: TRBD1
size: -
V: TRBV30
J: TRBJ1-6
CDR3: CAWSTRQGYNSPLHF
DNA: TGTGCCTGGAGCACCCGACAGGGGTATAATTCACCCCTCCACTTT

D: TRBD1
size: few
V: TRBV2
J: TRBJ1-4
CDR3: CASTSGTGSFLTNEKLFF
DNA: TGTGCCAGCACCTCCGGGACAGGGTCTTTTTTAACTAATGAAAAACTGTTTTTT

D: TRBD2
size: few
V: TRBV13
J: TRBJ2-3
CDR3: CASSPGLAGVRRTDTQYF
DNA: TGTGCCAGCAGCCCGGGACTAGCGGGAGTACGTCGCACAGATACGCAGTATTTT

D: -
size: -
V: TRBV6-5
J: TRBJ2-7
CDR3: CASSYSFSTPVEQYF
DNA: TGTGCCAGCAGTTACTCGTTTTCAACCCCGGTCGAGCAGTACTTC

D: -
size: -
V: TRBV18
J: TRBJ2-1
CDR3: CASSPLYTDYNEQFF
DNA: TGTGCCAGCTCACCATTGTATACAGACTACAATGAGCAGTTCTTC

D: -
size: -
V: TRBV7-6
J: TRBJ2-1
CDR3: CASSSLAPSSYNEQFF
DNA: TGTGCCAGCAGCTCCCTAGCGCCTAGCTCCTACAATGAGCAGTTCTTC

D: -
size: -
V: TRBV11-2
J: TRBJ1-2
CDR3: CASSLVSTENYGYTF
DNA: TGTGCCAGCAGCTTAGTCTCGACAGAGAACTATGGCTACACCTTC

D: -
size: -
V: TRBV7-2
J: TRBJ1-1
CDR3: CASSLAHGGAFF
DNA: TGTGCCAGCAGCTTAGCGCACGGGGGCGCTTTCTTT

D: -
size: -
V: TRBV21-1
J: TRBJ1-1
CDR3: CASSPGVSAGDSGGGTEAFF
DNA: TGTGCCAGCAGCCCCGGGGTCTCCGCCGGGGACTCAGGGGGGGGCACTGAAGCTTTCTTT

D: -
size: -
V: TRBV6-5
J: TRBJ2-5
CDR3: CASSYLASRRQETQYF
DNA: TGTGCCAGCAGTTATCTAGCTAGCAGACGACAAGAGACCCAGTACTTC

D: -
size: -
V: TRBV7-2
J: TRBJ2-3
CDR3: CASSSQSTGVDTQYF
DNA: TGTGCCAGCAGCTCGCAATCGACGGGGGTTGATACGCAGTATTTT

D: TRBD2
size: few
V: TRBV9
J: TRBJ2-5
CDR3: CASSIGTRLGLVVQETQYF
DNA: TGTGCCAGCAGCATCGGGACTAGGCTGGGGTTGGTCGTCCAAGAGACCCAGTACTTC

D: -
size: -
V: TRBV6-2/TRBV6-3
J: TRBJ1-2
CDR3: CASSYVSGNGIYGYTF
DNA: TGTGCCAGCAGTTATGTTTCCGGGAATGGAATCTATGGCTACACCTTC

D: -
size: few
V: TRBV7-2
J: TRBJ2-2
CDR3: CASSFRNDGELFF
DNA: TGTGCCAGCAGCTTTAGAAATGACGGGGAGCTGTTTTTT

D: -
size: -
V: TRBV6-5
J: TRBJ1-1
CDR3: CASRTGLLNTEAFF
DNA: TGTGCCAGCAGGACGGGACTCCTGAACACTGAAGCTTTCTTT

D: TRBD2
size: few
V: TRBV11-2
J: TRBJ2-5
CDR3: CASSLGTSGGAGETQYF
DNA: TGTGCCAGCAGCTTAGGAACTAGCGGGGGGGCCGGAGAGACCCAGTACTTC

D: TRBD1
size: few
V: TRBV15
J: TRBJ1-1
CDR3: CATSRRTGKNTEAFF
DNA: TGTGCCACCAGCAGAAGGACAGGGAAGAACACTGAAGCTTTCTTT

D: -
size: few
V: TRBV5-5
J: TRBJ1-6
CDR3: CASSLVAGANSPLHF
DNA: TGTGCCAGCAGCTTGGTGGCAGGAGCCAATTCACCCCTCCACTTT

D: -
size: -
V: TRBV15
J: TRBJ1-6
CDR3: CATSRDWQGSPLHF
DNA: TGTGCCACCAGCAGAGATTGGCAGGGGTCTCCCCTCCACTTT

D: -
size: -
V: TRBV5-4
J: TRBJ1-4
CDR3: CASSFREENTNEKLFF
DNA: TGTGCCAGCAGCTTCAGGGAGGAGAATACTAATGAAAAACTGTTTTTT

D: -
size: -
V: TRBV9
J: TRBJ2-2
CDR3: CASSSREGGTGKLFF
DNA: TGTGCCAGCAGCTCCCGGGAAGGAGGGACTGGGAAGCTGTTTTTT

D: TRBD1
size: -
V: TRBV4-3
J: TRBJ2-2
CDR3: CASSQYRGVTGELFF
DNA: TGCGCCAGCAGCCAATACAGGGGGGTCACCGGGGAGCTGTTTTTT

D: -
size: -
V: TRBV18
J: TRBJ1-1
CDR3: CASSIQTYTEAFF
DNA: TGTGCCAGCTCAATACAGACCTACACTGAAGCTTTCTTT

D: TRBD2
size: -
V: TRBV11-2
J: TRBJ2-1
CDR3: CASSAGLAGYNEQFF
DNA: TGTGCCAGCAGCGCGGGACTAGCGGGGTACAATGAGCAGTTCTTC

D: -
size: -
V: TRBV5-4
J: TRBJ1-2
CDR3: CASSLRANYGYTF
DNA: TGTGCCAGCAGCTTGAGAGCGAACTATGGCTACACCTTC

D: -
size: -
V: TRBV7-2
J: TRBJ2-1
CDR3: CASSLADLVTEQFF
DNA: TGTGCCAGCAGCTTAGCGGATCTGGTGACTGAGCAGTTCTTC

D: TRBD1
size: few
V: TRBV7-6
J: TRBJ2-2
CDR3: CASSPPSGTGVTGELFF
DNA: TGTGCCAGCAGCCCCCCTTCCGGGACAGGGGTCACCGGGGAGCTGTTTTTT

D: TRBD1
size: few
V: TRBV4-1
J: TRBJ2-1
CDR3: CASSQDRDRGVDEQFF
DNA: TGCGCCAGCAGCCAAGATCGGGACAGGGGGGTCGATGAGCAGTTCTTC